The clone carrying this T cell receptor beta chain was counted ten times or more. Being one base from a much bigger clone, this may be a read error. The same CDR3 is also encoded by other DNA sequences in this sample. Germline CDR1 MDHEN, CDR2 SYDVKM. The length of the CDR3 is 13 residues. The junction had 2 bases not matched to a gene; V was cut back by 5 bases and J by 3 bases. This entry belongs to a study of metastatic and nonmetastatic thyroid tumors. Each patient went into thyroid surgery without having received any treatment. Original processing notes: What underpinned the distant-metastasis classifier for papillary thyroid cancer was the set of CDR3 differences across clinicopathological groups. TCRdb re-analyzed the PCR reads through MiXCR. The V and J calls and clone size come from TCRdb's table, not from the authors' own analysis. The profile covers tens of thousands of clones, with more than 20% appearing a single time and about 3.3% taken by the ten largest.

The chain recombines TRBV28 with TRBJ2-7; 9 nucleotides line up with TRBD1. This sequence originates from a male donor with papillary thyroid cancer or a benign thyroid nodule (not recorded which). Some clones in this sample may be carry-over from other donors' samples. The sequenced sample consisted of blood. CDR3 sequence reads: CASSPGQGYEQYF. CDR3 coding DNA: TGTGCCAGCAGTCCGGGACAGGGCTACGAGCAGTACTTC.